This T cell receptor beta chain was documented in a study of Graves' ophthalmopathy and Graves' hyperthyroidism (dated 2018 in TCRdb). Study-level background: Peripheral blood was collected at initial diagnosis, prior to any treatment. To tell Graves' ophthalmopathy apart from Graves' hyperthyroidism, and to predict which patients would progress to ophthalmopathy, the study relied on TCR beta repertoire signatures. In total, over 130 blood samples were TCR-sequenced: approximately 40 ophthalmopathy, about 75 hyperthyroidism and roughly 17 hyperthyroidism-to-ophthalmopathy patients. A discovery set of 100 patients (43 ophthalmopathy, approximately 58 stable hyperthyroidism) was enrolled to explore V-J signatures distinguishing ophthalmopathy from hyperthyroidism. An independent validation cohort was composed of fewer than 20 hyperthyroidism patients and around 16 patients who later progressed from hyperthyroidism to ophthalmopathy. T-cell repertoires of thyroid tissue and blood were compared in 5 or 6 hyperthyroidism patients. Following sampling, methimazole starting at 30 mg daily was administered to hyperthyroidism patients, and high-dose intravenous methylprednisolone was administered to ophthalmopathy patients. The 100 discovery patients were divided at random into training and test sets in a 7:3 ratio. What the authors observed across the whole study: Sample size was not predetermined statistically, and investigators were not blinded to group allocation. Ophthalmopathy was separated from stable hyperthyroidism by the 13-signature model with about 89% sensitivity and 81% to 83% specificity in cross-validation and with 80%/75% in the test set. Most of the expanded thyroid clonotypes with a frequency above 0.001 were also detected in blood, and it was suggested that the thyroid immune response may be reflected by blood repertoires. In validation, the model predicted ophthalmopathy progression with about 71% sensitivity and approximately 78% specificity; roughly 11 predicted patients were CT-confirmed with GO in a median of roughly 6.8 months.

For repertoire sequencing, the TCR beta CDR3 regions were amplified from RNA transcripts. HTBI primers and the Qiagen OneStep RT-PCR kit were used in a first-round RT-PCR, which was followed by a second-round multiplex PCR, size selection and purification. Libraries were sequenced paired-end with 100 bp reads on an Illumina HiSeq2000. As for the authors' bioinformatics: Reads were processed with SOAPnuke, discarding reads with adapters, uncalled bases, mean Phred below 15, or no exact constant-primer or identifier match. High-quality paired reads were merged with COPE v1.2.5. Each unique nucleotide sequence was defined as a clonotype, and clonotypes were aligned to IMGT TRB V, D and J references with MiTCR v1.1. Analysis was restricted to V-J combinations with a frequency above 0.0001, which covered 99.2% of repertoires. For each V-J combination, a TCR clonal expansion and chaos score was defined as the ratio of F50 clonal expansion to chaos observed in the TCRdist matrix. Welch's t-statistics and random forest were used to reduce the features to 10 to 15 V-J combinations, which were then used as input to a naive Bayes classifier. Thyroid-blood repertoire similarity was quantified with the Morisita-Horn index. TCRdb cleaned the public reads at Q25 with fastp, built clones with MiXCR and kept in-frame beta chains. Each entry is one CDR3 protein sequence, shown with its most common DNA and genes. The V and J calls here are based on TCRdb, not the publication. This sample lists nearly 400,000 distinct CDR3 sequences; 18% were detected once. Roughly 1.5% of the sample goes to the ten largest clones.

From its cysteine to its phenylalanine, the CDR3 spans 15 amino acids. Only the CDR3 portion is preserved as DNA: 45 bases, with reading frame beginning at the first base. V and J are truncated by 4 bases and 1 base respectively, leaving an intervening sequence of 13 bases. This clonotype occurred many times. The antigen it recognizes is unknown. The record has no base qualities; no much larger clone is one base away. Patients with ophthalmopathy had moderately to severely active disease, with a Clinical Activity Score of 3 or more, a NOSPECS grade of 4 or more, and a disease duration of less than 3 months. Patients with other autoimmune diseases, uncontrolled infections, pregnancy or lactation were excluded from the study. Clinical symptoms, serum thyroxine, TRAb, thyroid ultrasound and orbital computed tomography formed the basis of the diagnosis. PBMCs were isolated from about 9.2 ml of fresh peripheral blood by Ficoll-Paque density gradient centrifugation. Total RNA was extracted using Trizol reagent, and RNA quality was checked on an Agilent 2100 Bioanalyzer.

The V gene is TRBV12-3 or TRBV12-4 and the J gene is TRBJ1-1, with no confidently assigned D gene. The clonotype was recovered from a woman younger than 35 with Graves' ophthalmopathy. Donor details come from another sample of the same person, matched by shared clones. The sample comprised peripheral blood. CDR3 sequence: CASSSPPRPNTEAFF. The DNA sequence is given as TGTGCCAGCAGTTCCCCCCCAAGGCCGAACACTGAAGCTTTCTTT.